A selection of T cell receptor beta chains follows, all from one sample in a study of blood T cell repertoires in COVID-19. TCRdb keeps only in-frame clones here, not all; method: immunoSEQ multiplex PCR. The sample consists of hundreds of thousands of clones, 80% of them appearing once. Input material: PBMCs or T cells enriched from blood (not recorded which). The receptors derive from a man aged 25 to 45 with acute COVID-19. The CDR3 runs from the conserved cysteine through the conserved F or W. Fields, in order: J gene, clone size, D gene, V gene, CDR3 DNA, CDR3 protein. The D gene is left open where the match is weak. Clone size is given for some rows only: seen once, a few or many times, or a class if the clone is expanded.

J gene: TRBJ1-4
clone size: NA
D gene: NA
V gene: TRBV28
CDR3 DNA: TGTGCCAGCAGTTACCTCGGGGGAGAAAAACTGTTTTTT
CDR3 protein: CASSYLGGEKLFF

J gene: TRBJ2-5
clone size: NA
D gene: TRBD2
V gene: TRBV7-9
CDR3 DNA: TGTGCCAGCAGCTGGGGCCTGACCGGGACTAGCGGGGGGGAAGAGACCCAGTACTTC
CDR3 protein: CASSWGLTGTSGGEETQYF

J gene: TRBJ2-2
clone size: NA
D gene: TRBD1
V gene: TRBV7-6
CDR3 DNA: TGTGCCAGCAGTTCCCGACAGGGCACCACCGGGGAGCTGTTTTTT
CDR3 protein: CASSSRQGTTGELFF

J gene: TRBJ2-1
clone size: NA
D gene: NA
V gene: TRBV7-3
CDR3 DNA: TGTGCCAGCAGCTCAATCAGTTCCGGGGGCAATGAGCAGTTCTTC
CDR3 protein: CASSSISSGGNEQFF

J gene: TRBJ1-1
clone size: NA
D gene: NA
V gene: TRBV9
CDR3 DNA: TGTGCCAGCAGCGTGTGGGGCAGTGGGAACACTGAAGCTTTCTTT
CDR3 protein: CASSVWGSGNTEAFF

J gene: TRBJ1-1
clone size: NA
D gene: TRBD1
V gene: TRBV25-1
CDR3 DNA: TGTGCCAGCAGTGGACACACCGGGACAGGGAGTGGGACTGAAGCTTTCTTT
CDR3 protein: CASSGHTGTGSGTEAFF

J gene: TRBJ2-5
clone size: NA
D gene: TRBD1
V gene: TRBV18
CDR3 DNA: TGTGCCAGCTCACCAGAGAAACAGGGGGCGTGGGAGACCCAGTACTTC
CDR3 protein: CASSPEKQGAWETQYF

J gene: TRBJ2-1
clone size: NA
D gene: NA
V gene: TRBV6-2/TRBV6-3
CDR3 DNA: TGTGCCAGCAGTTACCCCCATAGACTAGACTACAATGAGCAGTTCTTC
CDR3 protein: CASSYPHRLDYNEQFF

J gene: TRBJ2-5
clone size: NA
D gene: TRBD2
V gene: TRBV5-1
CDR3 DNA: TGCGCCAGCAGCACTAGACTAGCAGGAGAGACCCAGTACTTC
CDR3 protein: CASSTRLAGETQYF

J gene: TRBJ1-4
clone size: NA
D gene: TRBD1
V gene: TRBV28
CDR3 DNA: TGTGCCAGCAGCGAGACAGGGTCTAATGAAAAACTGTTTTTT
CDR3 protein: CASSETGSNEKLFF

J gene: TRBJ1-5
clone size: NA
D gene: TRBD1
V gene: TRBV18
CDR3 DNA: TGTGCCAGCTCCCTCGACAGGGGGCTATATCAGCCCCAGCATTTT
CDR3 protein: CASSLDRGLYQPQHF

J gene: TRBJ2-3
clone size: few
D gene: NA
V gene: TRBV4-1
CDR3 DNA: TGCGCCAGCAGCCAAGATGGGGCAGTCACAGATACGCAGTATTTT
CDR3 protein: CASSQDGAVTDTQYF

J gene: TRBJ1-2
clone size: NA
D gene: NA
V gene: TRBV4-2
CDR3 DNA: TGTGCCAGCAGCCAAGGGGGAGCCACTAACTATGGCTACACCTTC
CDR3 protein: CASSQGGATNYGYTF

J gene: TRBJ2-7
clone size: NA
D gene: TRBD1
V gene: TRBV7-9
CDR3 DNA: TGTGCCAGCAGCCCACCGGGACAGTCCTACGAGCAGTACTTC
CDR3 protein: CASSPPGQSYEQYF

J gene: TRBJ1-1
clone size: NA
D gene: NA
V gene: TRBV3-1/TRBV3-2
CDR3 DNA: TGTGCCAGCAGCCCTACGGGGGGAAGGGGAGCTTTCTTT
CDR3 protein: CASSPTGGRGAFF

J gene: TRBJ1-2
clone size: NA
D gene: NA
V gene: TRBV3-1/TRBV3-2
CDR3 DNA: TGTGCCAGCAGCCAAGGTTCGGGACTCCGGACCAAGGGCTACACCTTC
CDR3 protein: CASSQGSGLRTKGYTF

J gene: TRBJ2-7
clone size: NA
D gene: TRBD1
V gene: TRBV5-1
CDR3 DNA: TGCGCCAGCAGCTATGGGACAGGGGGTTTCTACGAGCAGTACTTC
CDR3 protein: CASSYGTGGFYEQYF

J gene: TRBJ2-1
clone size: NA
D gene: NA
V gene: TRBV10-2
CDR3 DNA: TGCGCCAGCAGTGAGTCGTGGGGGCAGGAGCAGTTCTTC
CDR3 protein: CASSESWGQEQFF

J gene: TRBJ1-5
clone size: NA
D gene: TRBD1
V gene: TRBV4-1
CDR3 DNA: TGCGCCAGCAGCCAAGAGGCCGGGACAGTAATCAATCAGCCCCAGCATTTT
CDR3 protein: CASSQEAGTVINQPQHF

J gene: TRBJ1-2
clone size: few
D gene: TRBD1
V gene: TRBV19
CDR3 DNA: TGTGCCAGTAGCTTGGACAGGTCCTTTACCGTTAACTATGGCTACACCTTC
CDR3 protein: CASSLDRSFTVNYGYTF

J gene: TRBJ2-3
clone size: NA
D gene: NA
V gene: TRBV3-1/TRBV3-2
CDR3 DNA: TGTGCCAGCAGCCAAGATCCCCTACCCCCGGGCACAGATACGCAGTATTTT
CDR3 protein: CASSQDPLPPGTDTQYF

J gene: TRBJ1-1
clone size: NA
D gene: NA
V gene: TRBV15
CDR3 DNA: TGTGCCACCAGCGGCCCGATGAACACTGAAGCTTTCTTT
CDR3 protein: CATSGPMNTEAFF

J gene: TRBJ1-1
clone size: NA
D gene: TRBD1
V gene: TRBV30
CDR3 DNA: TGTGCCTGGAGAGACAGGGTGAAAACTGAAGCTTTCTTT
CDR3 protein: CAWRDRVKTEAFF

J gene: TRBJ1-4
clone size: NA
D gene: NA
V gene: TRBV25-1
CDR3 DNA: TGTGCCAGCAGTGAATATCATTCAAATGAAAAACTGTTTTTT
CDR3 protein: CASSEYHSNEKLFF

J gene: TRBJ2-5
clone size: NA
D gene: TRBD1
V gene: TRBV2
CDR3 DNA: TGTGCCAGCAGTCAAGGGGGCTTGGAGACCCAGTACTTC
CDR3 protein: CASSQGGLETQYF

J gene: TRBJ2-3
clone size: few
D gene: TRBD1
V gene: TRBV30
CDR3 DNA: TGTGCCTGGAGTACGGGACAACAGGGGTTAGATACGCAGTATTTT
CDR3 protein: CAWSTGQQGLDTQYF